Below are 20 T cell receptor beta chains sequenced from a single sample in a study of T cells after yellow fever vaccination. MiXCR was run by TCRdb on the 5' RACE reads, yielding one entry per CDR3 protein. This sample carries some 300,000 distinct CDR3 sequences, approximately 8% of them seen once, and the ten largest clones take roughly 15%. Sequences were derived from PBMCs, sampled about 41 days after the first yellow fever vaccination. All receptors derive from a man aged 18 to 30 who received the YFV17D yellow fever vaccine.

The chain combines TRBV29-1 with TRBJ1-1; D might be TRBD1 (5 bases). Trimming took off 5 bases at V and 7 bases at J, with 14 bases between the two ends. The CDR3 is made up of 12 amino acids. Germline CDR1 is SQVTM and CDR2 is ANQGSEA. The CDR3 bases are TGCAGCGTTCAAGGGGCAGGCAGTGAAGCTTTCTTT. Its protein is CSVQGAGSEAFF.

This clonotype occurred a few times. The DNA for the CDR3 is TGCGCCAGCAGCCAGCTGACAGGGTCCGGCACCGGGGAGCTGTTTTTT. This codes for CASSQLTGSGTGELFF. The rearrangement links TRBV5-1 to TRBJ2-2; 7 bases match TRBD1. CDR1 is SGHRS, CDR2 YFSETQ, per germline. The CDR3 has 16 amino acids. With V trimmed by 4 bases and J by 4 bases, 10 bases remained unmatched.

The V call is TRBV7-6, the J call TRBJ2-7; D may be TRBD1 (6 bases). Trimming stripped 3 bases from V and 5 bases from J, with 11 bases between. CDR1 and CDR2 from the germline V gene are SGHVS and FNYEAQ. The CDR3 contains 13 residues. The CDR3 coding sequence is TGTGCCAGCAGCTTCTCTCAGGGGAACGAGCAGTACTTC. It is translated as CASSFSQGNEQYF.

The genes are TRBV5-1 and TRBJ2-7, with D unresolved. CDR3 size: 12 residues. Trimming took 3 bases from V and 6 from J, leaving 10 bases between them. Germline CDR1 SGHRS, CDR2 YFSETQ. CDR3 nucleotide sequence: TGCGCCAGCAGCTACAGTGCCGGCGAGCAGTACTTC. Amino acid sequence: CASSYSAGEQYF.

This clonotype came up a few times. The chain uses TRBV18 and TRBJ2-1; possible D gene TRBD2, 6 bases. V lost 3 bases and J 3 bases, leaving 15 bases between the germline ends. CDR1 and CDR2 from the germline V gene are KGHSH and LQKENI. The CDR3 covers 16 residues. The chain's CDR3 is CASSPPVRTNYNEQFF. CDR3 sequence (DNA): TGTGCCAGCTCACCCCCCGTACGGACTAACTACAATGAGCAGTTCTTC.

The chain employs TRBV11-2 and TRBJ2-5; 8 bases map to TRBD1. In germline, CDR1 is SGHAT, CDR2 FQNNGV. There are 14 residues in the CDR3. The junction had 8 bases not matched to a gene; V was cut back by 6 bases and J by 5 bases. The CDR3, as DNA: TGTGCCAGCAGTCAGGGACAGGCCTGGGAGACCCAGTACTTC. Its protein is CASSQGQAWETQYF.

There are a few counts of this clonotype. The chain carries TRBV24-1 and TRBJ1-4; a weak D match, TRBD1 (6 bases). Germline V gives CDR1 KGHDR, CDR2 SFDVKD. CDR3 length: 21 residues. V was clipped by 4 bases and J by 0 bases, with 26 bases between them. CDR3 in amino acids: CATSEDGQLATPVATNEKLFF. CDR3 sequence (DNA): TGTGCCACCAGTGAGGACGGACAGTTGGCCACCCCCGTTGCAACTAATGAAAAACTGTTTTTT.

This clonotype came up a few times. V usage is TRBV7-2 and J usage is TRBJ2-3; perhaps TRBD1 as D (6 bases). V lost 11 bases, J lost 0 bases, and 12 bases lay in between. This CDR3 is built from 13 residues. Germline values: CDR1 SGHTA, CDR2 FQGNSA. This CDR3 is CASWGQSTDTQYF. In DNA, the CDR3 is TGTGCCTCCTGGGGGCAGAGCACAGATACGCAGTATTTT.

J is TRBJ2-3 and V is TRBV27; 12 bases fit TRBD2. The CDR3 has 19 amino acids. J lost 1 base, V lost 2 bases, and 10 bases had no gene match. Germline CDR1 and CDR2: MNHEY and SMNVEV (reference sequence). The CDR3 sequence is CASSLLAGGVRIRTDTQYF. The CDR3 DNA sequence: TGTGCCAGCAGTTTACTAGCGGGGGGGGTTCGGATTCGCACAGATACGCAGTATTTT.

The V gene is TRBV6-1, the J gene TRBJ2-1, with TRBD2 matching 11 bases. V trimming: 6 bases; J trimming: 2 bases; junction bases outside the gene matches: 6. This CDR3 comprises 16 residues. Germline CDR1 and CDR2: MNHNS and SASEGT. This chain's CDR3 is CASRKGLADAYNEQFF. The CDR3 DNA reads TGTGCCAGCAGAAAGGGACTAGCGGACGCCTACAATGAGCAGTTCTTC.

This clonotype was detected only a few times. The chain is built from TRBV7-8 and TRBJ2-6; D gene uncertain. Trimming left V 5 bases short and J 0 bases short, with 14 bases between. The length of the CDR3 is 17 residues. CDR1 is SGHVS and CDR2 is FQNEAQ in the germline V gene. CDR3 sequence: CASSGRTALSGANVLTF. The DNA for the CDR3 is TGTGCCAGCAGCGGGCGGACGGCTCTCTCTGGGGCCAACGTCCTGACTTTC. The variable domain in full, with the rest retrieved from reference TRBV7-8 and TRBJ2-6, is GAGVSQSPRYKVAKRGQDVALRCDPISGHVSLFWYQQALGQGPEFLTYFQNEAQLDKSGLPSDRFFAERPEGSVSTLKIQRTQQEDSAVYLCASSGRTALSGANVLTFGAGSRLTVL.

Only a few counts were recorded for this clonotype. V gene TRBV7-2 combines with J gene TRBJ1-3, with unresolved D. V lost 3 bases and J 0 bases, leaving 6 bases between the germline ends. CDR3 length equals 14 residues. Germline CDR1 SGHTA, CDR2 FQGNSA. The CDR3 loop is CASSFRSSGNTIYF. Here the CDR3 DNA reads TGTGCCAGCAGCTTTCGGAGCTCTGGAAACACCATATATTTT.

The chain employs TRBV7-2 and TRBJ2-2, with 11 bases identical to TRBD2. The germline gives CDR1 SGHTA, CDR2 FQGNSA. The CDR3 is 17 amino acids. V lost 6 bases to trimming and J lost 1 base; unmatched junction nucleotides: 7. The CDR3: CASSQRGLAGNTGELFF. CDR3 bases: TGTGCCAGCAGTCAAAGAGGACTAGCGGGGAACACCGGGGAGCTGTTTTTT.

This clonotype occurred many times. The rearrangement uses TRBV20-1 and TRBJ2-5; TRBD1 aligns across 7 bases. Germline lookup yields CDR1 DFQATT and CDR2 SNEGSKA (reference sequence). Germline trimming cut 3 bases from V and 3 bases from J; bases unmatched to any gene: 4. This CDR3 has 13 residues. The CDR3 DNA is TGCAGTGCTAGGTGGACAGGAAAAGAGACCCAGTACTTC. This codes for CSARWTGKETQYF.

The chain links TRBV28 to TRBJ2-7, with 9 bases fitting TRBD2. CDR1 and CDR2 (germline): MDHEN, SYDVKM. The CDR3 runs to 14 residues. V was clipped by 5 bases and J by 5 bases; unmatched bases: 7. The CDR3 loop reads CASSPAPSGNEQYV. The DNA for the CDR3 is TGTGCCAGCAGTCCGGCTCCTAGCGGGAACGAGCAGTACGTC.

This clonotype was counted between two and nine times. J is TRBJ2-5 and V is TRBV20-1; TRBD1 might be the D (6 bases). V was shortened by 6 bases and J by 1 base, with 15 bases between the two germline ends. The CDR3 runs to 14 residues. Germline-derived CDR1 and CDR2 are DFQATT and SNEGSKA (reference sequence). Written as DNA, the CDR3 is TGCAGTGCCACGATAGGGGGATCCCAAGAGACCCAGTACTTC. Amino acids: CSATIGGSQETQYF.

Many counts were recorded for this clonotype. The rearrangement links TRBV12-3 or TRBV12-4 to TRBJ1-2; possibly TRBD1 for D (5 bases). The CDR3 extends over 14 amino acids. Trimming took off 3 bases at V and 8 bases at J, with 16 bases between the two ends. CDR3 in DNA: TGTGCCAGCAGTTTGGGGACGGCCTTCGGGGGCTACACCTTC. Protein: CASSLGTAFGGYTF.

The sample holds a few counts of this clonotype. The V and J genes are TRBV4-3 and TRBJ1-1, with 8 bases lining up with TRBD1. The germline V gene has CDR1 LGHNA and CDR2 YSLEER. The V and J ends lost 1 base and 1 base, in that order; junction bases with no gene match: 11. CDR3 length: 18 amino acids. The CDR3 region is CASSQVAGGEMRNTEAFF. The CDR3 nucleotides read TGCGCCAGCAGCCAAGTTGCAGGGGGCGAGATGAGGAACACTGAAGCTTTCTTT.

This clonotype appeared a few times. The chain links TRBV20-1 to TRBJ2-3; 7 bases align to TRBD2. V gave up 3 bases and J gave up 0 bases; unmatched junction bases: 9. The CDR3 is 16 amino acids. Germline V CDR1 and CDR2: DFQATT, SNEGSKA (reference sequence). CDR3 sequence (DNA): TGCAGTGCTAGTGAGATCGGGGGGAGGAGCACAGATACGCAGTATTTT. It specifies CSASEIGGRSTDTQYF.

The J gene is TRBJ2-1, the V gene TRBV27; TRBD2 matches 15 bases. V was pared by 0 bases and J by 1 base, with 7 bases of the junction left unmatched. Germline values: CDR1 MNHEY, CDR2 SMNVEV (reference sequence). This CDR3 contains 20 residues. The CDR3 here is CASSLSGLAGGERSYNEQFF. The CDR3 bases are TGTGCCAGCAGTTTATCAGGACTAGCGGGGGGGGAAAGGTCCTACAATGAGCAGTTCTTC.